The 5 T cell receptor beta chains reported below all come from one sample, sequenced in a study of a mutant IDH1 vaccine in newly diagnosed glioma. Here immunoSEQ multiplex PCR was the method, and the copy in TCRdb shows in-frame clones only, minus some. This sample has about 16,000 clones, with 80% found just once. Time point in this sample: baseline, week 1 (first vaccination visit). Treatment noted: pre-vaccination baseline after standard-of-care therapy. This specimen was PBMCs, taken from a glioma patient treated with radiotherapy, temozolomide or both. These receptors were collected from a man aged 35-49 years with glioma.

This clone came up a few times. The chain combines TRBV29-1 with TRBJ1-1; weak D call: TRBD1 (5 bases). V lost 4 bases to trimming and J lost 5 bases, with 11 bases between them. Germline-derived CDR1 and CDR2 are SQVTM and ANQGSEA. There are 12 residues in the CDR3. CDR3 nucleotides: TGCAGCGTTGGCAGGGAAGGGACTGAAGCTTTCTTT. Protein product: CSVGREGTEAFF.

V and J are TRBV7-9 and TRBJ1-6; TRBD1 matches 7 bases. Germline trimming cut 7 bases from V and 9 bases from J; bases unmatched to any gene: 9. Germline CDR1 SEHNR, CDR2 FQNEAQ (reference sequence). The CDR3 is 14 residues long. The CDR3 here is CASNEDRASSPLHF. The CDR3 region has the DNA TGTGCCAGCAACGAAGACAGGGCCAGTTCACCCCTCCACTTT. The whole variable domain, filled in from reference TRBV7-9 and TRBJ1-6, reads DTGVSQNPRHKITKRGQNVTFRCDPISEHNRLYWYRQTLGQGPEFLTYFQNEAQLEKSRLLSDRFSAERPKGSFSTLEIQRTEQGDSAMYLCASNEDRASSPLHFGNGTRLTVT.

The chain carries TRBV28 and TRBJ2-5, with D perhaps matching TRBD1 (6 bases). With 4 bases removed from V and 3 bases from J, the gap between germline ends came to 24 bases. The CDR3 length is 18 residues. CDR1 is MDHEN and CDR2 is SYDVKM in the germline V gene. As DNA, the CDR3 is TGTGCCAGCAGTTCCCCCCGCCAGGGGAGCTTCGCAAAAGAGACCCAGTACTTC. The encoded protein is CASSSPRQGSFAKETQYF.

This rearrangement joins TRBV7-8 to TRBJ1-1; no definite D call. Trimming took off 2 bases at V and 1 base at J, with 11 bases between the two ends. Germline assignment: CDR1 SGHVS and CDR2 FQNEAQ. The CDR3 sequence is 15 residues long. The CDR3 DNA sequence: TGTGCCAGCAGCTTACTCGGTTCGACGAACACTGAAGCTTTCTTT. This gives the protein CASSLLGSTNTEAFF.

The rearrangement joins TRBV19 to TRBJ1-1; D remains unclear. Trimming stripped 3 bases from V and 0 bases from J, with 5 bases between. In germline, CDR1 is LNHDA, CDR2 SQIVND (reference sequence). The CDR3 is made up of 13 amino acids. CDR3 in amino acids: CASSISVNTEAFF. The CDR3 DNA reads TGTGCCAGTAGTATTTCAGTGAACACTGAAGCTTTCTTT.